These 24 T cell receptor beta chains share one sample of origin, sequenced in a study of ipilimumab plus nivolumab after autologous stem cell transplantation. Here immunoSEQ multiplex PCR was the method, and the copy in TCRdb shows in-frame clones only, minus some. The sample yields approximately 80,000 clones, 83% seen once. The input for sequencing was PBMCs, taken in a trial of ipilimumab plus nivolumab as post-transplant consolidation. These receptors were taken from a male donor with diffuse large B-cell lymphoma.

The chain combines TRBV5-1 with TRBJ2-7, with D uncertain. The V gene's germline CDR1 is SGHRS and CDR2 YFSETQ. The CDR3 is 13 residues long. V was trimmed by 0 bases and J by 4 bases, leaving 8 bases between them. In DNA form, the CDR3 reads TGCGCCAGCAGCTTGGTGACGGGTTACGAGCAGTACTTC. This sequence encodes CASSLVTGYEQYF.

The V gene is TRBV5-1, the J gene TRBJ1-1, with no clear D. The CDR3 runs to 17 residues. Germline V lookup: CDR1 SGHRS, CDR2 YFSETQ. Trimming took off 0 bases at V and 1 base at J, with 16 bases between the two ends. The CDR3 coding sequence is TGCGCCAGCAGCTTGGGCGGGTCGGGTTATGGGAACACTGAAGCTTTCTTT. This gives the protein CASSLGGSGYGNTEAFF.

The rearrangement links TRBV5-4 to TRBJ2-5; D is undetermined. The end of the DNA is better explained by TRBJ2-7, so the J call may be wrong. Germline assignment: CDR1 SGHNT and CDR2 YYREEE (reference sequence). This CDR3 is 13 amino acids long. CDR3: CASSPDQSYEQYF. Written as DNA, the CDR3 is TGTGCCAGCAGCCCCGACCAATCCTACGAGCAGTACTTC.

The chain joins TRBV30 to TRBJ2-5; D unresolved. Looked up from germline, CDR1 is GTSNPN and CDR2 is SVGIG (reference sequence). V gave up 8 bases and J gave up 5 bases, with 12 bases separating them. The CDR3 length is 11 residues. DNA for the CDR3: TGTGCCGCCGAAGTTGGGGAGACCCAGTACTTC. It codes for CAAEVGETQYF.

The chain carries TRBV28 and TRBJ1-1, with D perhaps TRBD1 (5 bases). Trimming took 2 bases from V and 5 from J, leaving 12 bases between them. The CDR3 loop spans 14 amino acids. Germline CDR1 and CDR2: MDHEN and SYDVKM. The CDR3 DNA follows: TGTGCCAGCAGTTTAGGGAGGGGAGGGACTGAAGCTTTCTTT. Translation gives CASSLGRGGTEAFF. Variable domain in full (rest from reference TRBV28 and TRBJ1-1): DVKVTQSSRYLVKRTGEKVFLECVQDMDHENMFWYRQDPGLGLRLIYFSYDVKMKEKGDIPEGYSVSREKKERFSLILESASTNQTSMYLCASSLGRGGTEAFFGQGTRLTVV.

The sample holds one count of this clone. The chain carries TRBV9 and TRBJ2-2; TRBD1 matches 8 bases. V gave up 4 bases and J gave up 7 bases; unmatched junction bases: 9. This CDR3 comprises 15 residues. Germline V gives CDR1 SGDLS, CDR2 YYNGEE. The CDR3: CASSPRQGSGGELFF. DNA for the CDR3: TGTGCCAGCAGCCCCAGACAGGGGAGCGGCGGGGAGCTGTTTTTT.

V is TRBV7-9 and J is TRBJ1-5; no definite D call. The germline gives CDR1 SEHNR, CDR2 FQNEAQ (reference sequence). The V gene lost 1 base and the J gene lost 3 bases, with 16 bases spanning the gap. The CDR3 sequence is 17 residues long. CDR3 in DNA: TGTGCCAGCAGCTTAGAATTTGTGGATCTCACCAATCAGCCCCAGCATTTT. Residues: CASSLEFVDLTNQPQHF.

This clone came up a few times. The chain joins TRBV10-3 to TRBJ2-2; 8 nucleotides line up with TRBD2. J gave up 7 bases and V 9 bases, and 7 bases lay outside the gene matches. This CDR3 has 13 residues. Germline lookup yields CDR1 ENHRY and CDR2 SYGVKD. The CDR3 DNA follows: TGTGCCATGCGGGGGGCTGAGGGCGGGGAGCTGTTTTTT. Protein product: CAMRGAEGGELFF.

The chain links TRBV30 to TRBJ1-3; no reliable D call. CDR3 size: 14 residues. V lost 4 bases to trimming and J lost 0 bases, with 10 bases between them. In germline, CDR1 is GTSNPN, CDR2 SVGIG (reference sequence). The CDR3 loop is CAWKSWSSGNTIYF. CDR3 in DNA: TGTGCCTGGAAGAGTTGGTCCTCTGGAAACACCATATATTTT.

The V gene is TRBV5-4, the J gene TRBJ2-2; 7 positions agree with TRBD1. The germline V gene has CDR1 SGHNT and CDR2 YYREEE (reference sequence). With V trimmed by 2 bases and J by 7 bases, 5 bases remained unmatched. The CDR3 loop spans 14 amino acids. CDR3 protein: CASSFPQGNGELFF. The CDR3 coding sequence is TGTGCCAGCAGCTTTCCACAGGGGAACGGGGAGCTGTTTTTT.

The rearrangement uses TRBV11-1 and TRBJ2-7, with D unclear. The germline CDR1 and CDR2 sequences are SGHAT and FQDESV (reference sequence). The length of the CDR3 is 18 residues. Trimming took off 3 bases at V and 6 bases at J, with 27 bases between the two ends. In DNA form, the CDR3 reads TGTGCCAGCAGCTTTGGCAAGGTATCGCCCAAAACCTCCCTCGAGCAGTACTTC. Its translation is CASSFGKVSPKTSLEQYF.

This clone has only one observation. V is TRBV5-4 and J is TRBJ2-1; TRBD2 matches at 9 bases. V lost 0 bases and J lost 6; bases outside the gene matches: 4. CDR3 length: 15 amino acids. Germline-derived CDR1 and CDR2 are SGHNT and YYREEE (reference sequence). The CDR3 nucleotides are TGTGCCAGCAGCTTGGTGGGCGGGGGGGCCAATGAGCAGTTCTTC. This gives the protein CASSLVGGGANEQFF.

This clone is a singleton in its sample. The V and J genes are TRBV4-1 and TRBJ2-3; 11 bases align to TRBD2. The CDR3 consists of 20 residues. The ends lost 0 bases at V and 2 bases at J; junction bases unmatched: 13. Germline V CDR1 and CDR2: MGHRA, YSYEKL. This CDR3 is CASSQDPLAGGQVSTDTQYF. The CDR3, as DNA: TGCGCCAGCAGCCAAGATCCCCTAGCGGGGGGCCAGGTGTCCACAGATACGCAGTATTTT.

The CDR3 loop is CASSLEKAEQYF. Here the CDR3 DNA reads TGTGCCAGCAGCTTGGAAAAGGCTGAGCAGTACTTC. This chain uses TRBV5-5 with TRBJ2-7; D gene unclear. Trimming pared 0 bases from V and 7 bases from J, leaving 8 bases between. The V gene's germline CDR1 is SGHKS and CDR2 YYEKEE (reference sequence). The CDR3 is made up of 12 amino acids.

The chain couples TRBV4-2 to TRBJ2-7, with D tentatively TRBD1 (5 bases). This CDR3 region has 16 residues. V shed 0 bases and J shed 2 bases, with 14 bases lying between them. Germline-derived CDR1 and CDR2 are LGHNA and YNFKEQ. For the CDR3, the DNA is TGTGCCAGCAGCCAAGAATGGGGTACAGGCGCCTACGAGCAGTACTTC. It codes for CASSQEWGTGAYEQYF.

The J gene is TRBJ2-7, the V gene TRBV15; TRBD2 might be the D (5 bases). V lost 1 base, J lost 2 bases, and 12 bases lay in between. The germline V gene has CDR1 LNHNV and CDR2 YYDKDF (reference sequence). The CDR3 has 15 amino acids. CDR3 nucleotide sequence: TGTGCCACCAGCAGAGGGACTGAAGAGGCCTACGAGCAGTACTTC. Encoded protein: CATSRGTEEAYEQYF.

CDR3 region: CASSSQGASETQYF. CDR3 DNA sequence: TGTGCCAGCAGCAGTCAGGGTGCGAGCGAGACCCAGTACTTC. The chain has TRBV5-6 and TRBJ2-5; weak D call: TRBD1 (5 bases). The CDR3 consists of 14 residues. Trimming cost V 4 bases and J 5 bases, with 15 bases left between them. Per the germline V gene, CDR1 is SGHDT and CDR2 is YYEEEE.

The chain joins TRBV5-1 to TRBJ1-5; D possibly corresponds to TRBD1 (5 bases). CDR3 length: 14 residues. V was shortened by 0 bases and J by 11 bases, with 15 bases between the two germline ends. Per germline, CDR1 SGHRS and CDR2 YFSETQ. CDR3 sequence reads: CASSLVSGSGAQHF. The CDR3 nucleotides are TGCGCCAGCAGCTTGGTGTCAGGGAGCGGGGCCCAGCATTTT. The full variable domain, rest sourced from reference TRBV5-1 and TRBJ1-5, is KAGVTQTPRYLIKTRGQQVTLSCSPISGHRSVSWYQQTPGQGLQFLFEYFSETQRNKGNFPGRFSGRQFSNSRSEMNVSTLELGDSALYLCASSLVSGSGAQHFGDGTRLSIL.

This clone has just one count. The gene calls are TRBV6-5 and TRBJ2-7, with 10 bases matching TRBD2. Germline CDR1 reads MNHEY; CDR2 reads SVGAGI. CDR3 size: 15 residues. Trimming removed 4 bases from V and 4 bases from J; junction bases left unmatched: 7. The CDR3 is CASSLTELAGYEQYF. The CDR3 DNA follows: TGTGCCAGCAGTTTAACGGAACTAGCGGGGTACGAGCAGTACTTC.

The CDR3 protein is CASTGQGAAGNTIYF. Here the CDR3 DNA reads TGTGCCAGCACTGGACAGGGGGCGGCTGGAAACACCATATATTTT. The gene calls are TRBV2 and TRBJ1-3, with 11 bases that match TRBD1. Germline CDR1 is SNHLY and CDR2 is FYNNEI. The CDR3 is 15 residues long. J gave up 2 bases and V 7 bases, and 4 bases lay outside the gene matches.

This CDR3 is CAISETNQGGISNQPQHF. The CDR3 DNA sequence: TGTGCCATCAGTGAGACTAATCAGGGTGGGATTAGCAATCAGCCCCAGCATTTT. The V call is TRBV10-3, the J call TRBJ1-5, with TRBD1 as a possible D gene (5 bases). V was shortened by 2 bases and J by 0 bases, with 17 bases between the two germline ends. The CDR3 totals 18 residues. CDR1 ENHRY and CDR2 SYGVKD come from the germline V gene.

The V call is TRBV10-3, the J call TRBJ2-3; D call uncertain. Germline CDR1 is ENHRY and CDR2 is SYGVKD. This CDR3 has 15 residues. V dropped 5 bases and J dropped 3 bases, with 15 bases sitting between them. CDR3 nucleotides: TGTGCCATCAGTCCCCGGGTGGGCTTTACAGATACGCAGTATTTT. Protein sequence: CAISPRVGFTDTQYF.

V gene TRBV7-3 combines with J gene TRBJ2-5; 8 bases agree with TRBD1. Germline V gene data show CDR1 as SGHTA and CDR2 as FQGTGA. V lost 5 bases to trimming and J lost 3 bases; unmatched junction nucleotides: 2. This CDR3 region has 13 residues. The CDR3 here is CASSPQGEETQYF. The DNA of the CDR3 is TGTGCCAGCAGCCCACAGGGGGAAGAGACCCAGTACTTC.

CDR3 DNA: TGTGCCAGCAGCCTACCGGGACAGAATTCACCCCTCCACTTT. Amino acids: CASSLPGQNSPLHF. The chain uses TRBV11-1 and TRBJ1-6; 7 bases line up with TRBD1. J lost 7 bases, V lost 5 bases, and 5 bases had no gene match. CDR1 and CDR2 from the germline V gene are SGHAT and FQDESV (reference sequence). This CDR3 is built from 14 residues.